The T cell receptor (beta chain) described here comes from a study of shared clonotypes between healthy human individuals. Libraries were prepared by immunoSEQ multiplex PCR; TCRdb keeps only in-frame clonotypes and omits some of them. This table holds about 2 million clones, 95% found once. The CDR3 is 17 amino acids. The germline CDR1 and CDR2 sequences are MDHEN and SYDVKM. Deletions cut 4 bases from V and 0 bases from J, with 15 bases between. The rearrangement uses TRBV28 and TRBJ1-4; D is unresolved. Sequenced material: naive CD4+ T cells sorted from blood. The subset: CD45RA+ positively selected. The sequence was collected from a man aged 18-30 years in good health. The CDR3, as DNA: TGTGCCAGCAGTTCGGCTAAGCAGACTGCAACTAATGAAAAACTGTTTTTT. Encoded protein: CASSSAKQTATNEKLFF.